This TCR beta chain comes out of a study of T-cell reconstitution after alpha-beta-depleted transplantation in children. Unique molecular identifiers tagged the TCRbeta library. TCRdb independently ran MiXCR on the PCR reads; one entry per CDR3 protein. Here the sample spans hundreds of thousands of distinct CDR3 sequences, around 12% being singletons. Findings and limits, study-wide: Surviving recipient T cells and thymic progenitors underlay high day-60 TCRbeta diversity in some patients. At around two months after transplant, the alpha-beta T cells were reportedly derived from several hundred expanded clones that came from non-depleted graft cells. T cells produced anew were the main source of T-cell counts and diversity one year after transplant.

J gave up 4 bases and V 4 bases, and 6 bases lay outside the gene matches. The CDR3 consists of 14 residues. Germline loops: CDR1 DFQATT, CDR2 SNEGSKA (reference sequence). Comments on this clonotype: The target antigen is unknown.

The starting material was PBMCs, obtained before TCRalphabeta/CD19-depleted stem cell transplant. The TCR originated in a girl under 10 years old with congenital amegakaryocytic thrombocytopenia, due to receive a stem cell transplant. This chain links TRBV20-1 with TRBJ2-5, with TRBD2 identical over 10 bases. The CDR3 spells CSANLAGALETQYF. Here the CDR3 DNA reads TGCAGTGCTAATCTAGCGGGAGCTCTAGAGACCCAGTACTTC.